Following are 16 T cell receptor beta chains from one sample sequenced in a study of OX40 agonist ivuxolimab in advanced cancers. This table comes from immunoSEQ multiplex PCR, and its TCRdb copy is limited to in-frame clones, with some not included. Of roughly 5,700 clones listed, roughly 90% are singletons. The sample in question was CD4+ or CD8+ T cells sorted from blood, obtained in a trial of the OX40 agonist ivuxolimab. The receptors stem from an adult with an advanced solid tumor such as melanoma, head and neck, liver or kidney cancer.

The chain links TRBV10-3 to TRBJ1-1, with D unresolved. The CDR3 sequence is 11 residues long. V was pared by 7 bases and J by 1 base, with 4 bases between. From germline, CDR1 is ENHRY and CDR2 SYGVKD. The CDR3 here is CAIIENTEAFF. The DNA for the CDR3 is TGTGCCATCATCGAGAACACTGAAGCTTTCTTT.

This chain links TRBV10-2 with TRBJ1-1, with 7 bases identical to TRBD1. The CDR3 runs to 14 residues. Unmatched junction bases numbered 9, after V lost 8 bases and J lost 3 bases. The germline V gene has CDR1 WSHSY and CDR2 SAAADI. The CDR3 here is CASVEFQGDTEAFF. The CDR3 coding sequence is TGCGCCAGCGTTGAATTTCAGGGGGACACTGAAGCTTTCTTT.

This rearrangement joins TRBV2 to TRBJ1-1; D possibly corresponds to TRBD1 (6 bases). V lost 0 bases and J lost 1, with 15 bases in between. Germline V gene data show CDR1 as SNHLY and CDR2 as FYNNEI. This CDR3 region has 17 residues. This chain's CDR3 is CASSEAFPGQRNTEAFF. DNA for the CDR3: TGTGCCAGCAGTGAAGCATTCCCCGGACAGAGGAACACTGAAGCTTTCTTT.

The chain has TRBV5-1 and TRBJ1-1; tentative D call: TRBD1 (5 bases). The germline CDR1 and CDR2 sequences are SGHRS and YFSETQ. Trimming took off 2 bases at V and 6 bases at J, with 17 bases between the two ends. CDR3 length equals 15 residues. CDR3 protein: CASSFRALEGPEAFF. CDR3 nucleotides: TGCGCCAGCAGCTTTCGGGCCTTAGAGGGGCCTGAAGCTTTCTTT.

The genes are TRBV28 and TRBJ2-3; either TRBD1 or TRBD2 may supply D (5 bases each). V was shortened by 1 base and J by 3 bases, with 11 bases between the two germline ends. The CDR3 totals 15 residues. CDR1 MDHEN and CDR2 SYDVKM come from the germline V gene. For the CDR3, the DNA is TGTGCCAGCAGTTTATCCGGGACCCGAACAGATACGCAGTATTTT. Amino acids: CASSLSGTRTDTQYF.

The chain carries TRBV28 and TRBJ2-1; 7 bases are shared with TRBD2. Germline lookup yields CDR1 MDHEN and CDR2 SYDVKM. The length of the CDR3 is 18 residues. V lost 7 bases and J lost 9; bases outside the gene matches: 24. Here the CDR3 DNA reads TGTGCCAGCAATTCCCTACTAGCGACCGTCCCCCTTAAAGGTGAGCAGTTCTTC. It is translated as CASNSLLATVPLKGEQFF.

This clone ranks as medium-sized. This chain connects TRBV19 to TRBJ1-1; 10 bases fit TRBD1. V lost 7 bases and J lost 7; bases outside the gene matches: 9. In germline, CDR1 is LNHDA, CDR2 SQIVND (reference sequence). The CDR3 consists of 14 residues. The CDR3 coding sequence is TGTGCCAGTACCGAGGACAGGGGGATGGTTGAAGCTTTCTTT. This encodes CASTEDRGMVEAFF.

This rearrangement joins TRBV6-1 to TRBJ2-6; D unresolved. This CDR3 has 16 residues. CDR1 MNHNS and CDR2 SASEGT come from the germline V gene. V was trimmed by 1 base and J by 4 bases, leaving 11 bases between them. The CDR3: CASSEGAAPGANVLTF. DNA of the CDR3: TGTGCCAGCAGTGAAGGGGCGGCGCCGGGGGCCAACGTCCTGACTTTC.

CDR3 coding DNA: TGTGCCAGCAGCTCCCAGTATTACCCGGGACAGGGGGAGGCAGATACGCAGTATTTT. It yields the protein CASSSQYYPGQGEADTQYF. The chain recombines TRBV5-6 with TRBJ2-3; 11 bases match TRBD1. V was pared by 3 bases and J by 4 bases, with 16 bases of the junction left unmatched. The CDR3 spans 19 residues. Germline V gene lookup returns CDR1 SGHDT and CDR2 YYEEEE.

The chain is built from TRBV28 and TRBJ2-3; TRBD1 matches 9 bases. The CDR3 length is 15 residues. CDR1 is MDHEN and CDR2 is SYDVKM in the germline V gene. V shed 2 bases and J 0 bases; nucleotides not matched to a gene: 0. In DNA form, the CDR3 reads TGTGCCAGCAGTTTAGGGACAGGGAGCACAGATACGCAGTATTTT. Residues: CASSLGTGSTDTQYF.

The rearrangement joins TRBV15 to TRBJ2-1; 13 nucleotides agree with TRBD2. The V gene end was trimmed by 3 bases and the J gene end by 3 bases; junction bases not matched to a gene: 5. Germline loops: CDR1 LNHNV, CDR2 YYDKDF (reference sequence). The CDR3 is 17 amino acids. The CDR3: CATSSDGTSGNYNEQFF. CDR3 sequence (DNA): TGTGCCACCAGCAGTGATGGGACTAGCGGGAACTACAATGAGCAGTTCTTC.

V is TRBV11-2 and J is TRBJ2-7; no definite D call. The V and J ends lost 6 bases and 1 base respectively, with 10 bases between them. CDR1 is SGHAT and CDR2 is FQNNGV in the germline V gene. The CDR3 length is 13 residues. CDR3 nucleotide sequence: TGTGCCAGCAGTCGCGGTGCGTCCTACGAGCAGTACTTC. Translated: CASSRGASYEQYF. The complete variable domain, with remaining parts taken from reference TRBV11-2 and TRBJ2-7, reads EAGVAQSPRYKIIEKRQSVAFWCNPISGHATLYWYQQILGQGPKLLIQFQNNGVVDDSQLPKDRFSAERLKGVDSTLKIQPAKLEDSAVYLCASSRGASYEQYFGPGTRLTVT.

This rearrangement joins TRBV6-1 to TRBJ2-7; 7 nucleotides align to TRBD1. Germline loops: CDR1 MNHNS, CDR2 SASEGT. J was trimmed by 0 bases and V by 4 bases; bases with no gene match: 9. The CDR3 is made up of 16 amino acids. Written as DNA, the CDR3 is TGTGCCAGCAGTGGGGAACCGGGACAGATCTCCTACGAGCAGTACTTC. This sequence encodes CASSGEPGQISYEQYF.

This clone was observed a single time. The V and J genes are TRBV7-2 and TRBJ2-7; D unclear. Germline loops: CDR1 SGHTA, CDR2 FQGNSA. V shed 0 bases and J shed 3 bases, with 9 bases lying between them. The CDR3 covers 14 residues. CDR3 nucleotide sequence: TGTGCCAGCAGCTTAGCCGGCTTGGGCTACGAGCAGTACTTC. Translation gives CASSLAGLGYEQYF.

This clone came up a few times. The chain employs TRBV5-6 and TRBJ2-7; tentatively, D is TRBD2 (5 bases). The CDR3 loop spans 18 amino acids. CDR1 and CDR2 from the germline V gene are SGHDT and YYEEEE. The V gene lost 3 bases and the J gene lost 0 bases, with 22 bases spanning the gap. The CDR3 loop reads CASSSRRLLGFLSYEQYF. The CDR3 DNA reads TGTGCCAGCAGCTCAAGGAGACTACTCGGTTTTCTCTCCTACGAGCAGTACTTC.

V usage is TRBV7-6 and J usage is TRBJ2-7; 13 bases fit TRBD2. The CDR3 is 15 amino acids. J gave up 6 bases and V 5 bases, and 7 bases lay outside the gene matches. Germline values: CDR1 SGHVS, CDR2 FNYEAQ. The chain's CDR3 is CASSQGLAGDIEQYF. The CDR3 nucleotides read TGTGCCAGCAGCCAAGGACTAGCGGGAGATATCGAGCAGTACTTC.